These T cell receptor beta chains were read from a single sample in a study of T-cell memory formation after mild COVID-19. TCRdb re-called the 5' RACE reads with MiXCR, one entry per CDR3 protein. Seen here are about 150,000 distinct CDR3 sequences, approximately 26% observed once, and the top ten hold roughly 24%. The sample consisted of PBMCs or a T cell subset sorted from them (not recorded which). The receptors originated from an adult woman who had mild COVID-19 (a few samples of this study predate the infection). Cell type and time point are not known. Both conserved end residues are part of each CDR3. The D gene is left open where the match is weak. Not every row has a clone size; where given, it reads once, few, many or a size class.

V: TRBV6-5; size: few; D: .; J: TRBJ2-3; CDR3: CATARGAHTDTQYF; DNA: TGTGCCACCGCCCGAGGGGCACACACAGATACGCAGTATTTT
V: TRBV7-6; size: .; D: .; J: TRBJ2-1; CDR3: CASSLRGFSYNEQFF; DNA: TGTGCCAGCAGCTTAAGGGGGTTCTCCTACAATGAGCAGTTCTTC
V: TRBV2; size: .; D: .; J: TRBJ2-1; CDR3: CASSENGYNEQFF; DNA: TGTGCCAGCAGTGAGAACGGTTACAATGAGCAGTTCTTC
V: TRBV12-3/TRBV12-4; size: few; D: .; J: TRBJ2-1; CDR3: CASSWDGEQFF; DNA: TGTGCCAGCAGCTGGGACGGCGAGCAGTTCTTC
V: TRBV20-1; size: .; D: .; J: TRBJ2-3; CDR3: CSAEDRLQATSTDTQYF; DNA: TGCAGTGCTGAGGATCGGTTACAGGCAACTAGCACAGATACGCAGTATTTT
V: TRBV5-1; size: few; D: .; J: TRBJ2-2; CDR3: CASSLGSGSTGELFF; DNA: TGCGCCAGCAGCTTGGGTTCAGGGAGCACCGGGGAGCTGTTTTTT
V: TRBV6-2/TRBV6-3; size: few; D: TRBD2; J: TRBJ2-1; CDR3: CASSDPAGADNEQFF; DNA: TGTGCCAGCAGCGACCCGGCGGGAGCAGACAATGAGCAGTTCTTC
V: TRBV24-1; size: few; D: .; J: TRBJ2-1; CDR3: CATSGGATNYNEQFF; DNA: TGTGCCACCAGTGGGGGTGCCACGAACTACAATGAGCAGTTCTTC
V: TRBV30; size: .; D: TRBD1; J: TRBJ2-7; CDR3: CAWSVQGTNEQYF; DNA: TGTGCCTGGAGTGTACAGGGGACGAACGAGCAGTACTTC
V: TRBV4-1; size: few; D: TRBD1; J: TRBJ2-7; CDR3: CASSQAGTGHYEQYF; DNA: TGCGCCAGCAGCCAAGCCGGGACAGGGCATTACGAGCAGTACTTC
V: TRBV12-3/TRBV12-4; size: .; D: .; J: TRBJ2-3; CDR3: CASSFLGDTQYF; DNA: TGTGCCAGCAGCTTCCTTGGGGATACGCAGTATTTT
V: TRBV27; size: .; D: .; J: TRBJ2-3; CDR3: CASSSHTDTQYF; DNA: TGTGCCAGCAGTTCCCACACAGATACGCAGTATTTT
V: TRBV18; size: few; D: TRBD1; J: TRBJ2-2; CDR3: CASSLFEDRGIAGELFF; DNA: TGTGCCAGCTCACTCTTCGAGGACAGGGGCATCGCCGGGGAGCTGTTTTTT
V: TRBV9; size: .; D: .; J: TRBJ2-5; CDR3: CASSATQGSETQYF; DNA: TGTGCCAGCAGCGCCACTCAGGGTTCTGAGACCCAGTACTTC
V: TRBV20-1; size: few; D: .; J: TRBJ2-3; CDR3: CSARADPLDSTDTQYF; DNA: TGCAGTGCTAGAGCTGACCCCCTGGACAGCACAGATACGCAGTATTTT
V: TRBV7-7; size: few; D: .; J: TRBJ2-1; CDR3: CASSSRWDEQFF; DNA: TGTGCTAGCAGCTCCCGCTGGGATGAGCAGTTCTTC
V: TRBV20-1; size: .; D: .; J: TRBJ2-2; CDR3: CSSPGPYTGELFF; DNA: TGCAGCAGCCCGGGACCGTACACCGGGGAGCTGTTTTTT
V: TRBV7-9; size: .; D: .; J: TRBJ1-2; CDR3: CASSAPSGVRGYTF; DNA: TGTGCCAGCAGCGCGCCTTCAGGGGTTCGGGGCTACACCTTC
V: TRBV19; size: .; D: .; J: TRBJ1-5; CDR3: CASSGLDSNQPQHF; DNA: TGTGCCAGTAGCGGACTAGATAGCAATCAGCCCCAGCATTTT
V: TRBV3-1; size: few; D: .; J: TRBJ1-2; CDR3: CASSQDDPPGPYGYTF; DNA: TGTGCCAGCAGCCAAGATGATCCCCCCGGCCCCTATGGCTACACCTTC
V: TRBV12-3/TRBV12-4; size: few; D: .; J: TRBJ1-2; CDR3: CASSMAGDGYTF; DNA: TGTGCCAGCAGTATGGCAGGGGACGGCTACACCTTC
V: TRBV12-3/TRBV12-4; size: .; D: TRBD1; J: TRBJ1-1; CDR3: CASSPWTGNTEAFF; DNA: TGTGCCAGCAGTCCGTGGACAGGGAACACTGAAGCTTTCTTT
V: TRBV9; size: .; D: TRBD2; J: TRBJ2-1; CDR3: CASSVATSGGHSYNEQFF; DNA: TGTGCCAGCAGCGTAGCGACTAGCGGGGGCCATTCCTACAATGAGCAGTTCTTC
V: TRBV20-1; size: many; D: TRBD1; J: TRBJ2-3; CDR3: CSAINYRGREADTQYF; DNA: TGCAGTGCCATCAATTACAGGGGGCGCGAGGCAGATACGCAGTATTTT
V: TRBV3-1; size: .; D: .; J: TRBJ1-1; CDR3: CASSRSWQGEAFF; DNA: TGTGCCAGCAGCCGAAGCTGGCAGGGGGAAGCTTTCTTT
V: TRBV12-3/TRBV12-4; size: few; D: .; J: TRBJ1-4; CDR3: CASRGRPGLNEKLFF; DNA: TGTGCCAGCAGGGGGAGACCGGGACTGAATGAAAAACTGTTTTTT
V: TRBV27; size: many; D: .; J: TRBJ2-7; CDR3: CASSLTGRKIYEQYF; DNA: TGTGCCAGCAGTTTAACCGGACGAAAGATCTACGAGCAGTACTTC
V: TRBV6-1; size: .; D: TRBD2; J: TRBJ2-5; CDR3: CASSEAGGQETQYF; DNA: TGTGCCAGCAGTGAAGCGGGGGGGCAAGAGACCCAGTACTTC
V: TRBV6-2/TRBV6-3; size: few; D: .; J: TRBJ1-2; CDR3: CASSYQLGQPYGYTF; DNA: TGTGCCAGCAGTTACCAACTCGGACAGCCATATGGCTACACCTTC
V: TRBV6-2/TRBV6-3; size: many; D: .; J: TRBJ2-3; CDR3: CASSYSYRDPRTGDTQYF; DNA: TGTGCCAGCAGTTACTCGTACCGGGACCCCCGTACCGGAGATACGCAGTATTTT
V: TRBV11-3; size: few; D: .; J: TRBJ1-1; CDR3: CASTEGRQVAEAFF; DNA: TGTGCCAGCACGGAGGGGCGGCAGGTGGCTGAAGCTTTCTTT
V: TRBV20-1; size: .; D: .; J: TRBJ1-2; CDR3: CSASPTTVPPDSYGYTF; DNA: TGCAGTGCCAGCCCCACCACGGTCCCGCCCGATTCCTATGGCTACACCTTC
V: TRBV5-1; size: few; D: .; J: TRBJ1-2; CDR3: CASSLRLRPNYGYTF; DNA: TGCGCCAGCAGCCTAAGACTGCGACCTAACTATGGCTACACCTTC
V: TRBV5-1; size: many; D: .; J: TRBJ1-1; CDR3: CASSLANTEAFF; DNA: TGTGCCAGCAGCTTGGCGAACACTGAAGCTTTCTTT
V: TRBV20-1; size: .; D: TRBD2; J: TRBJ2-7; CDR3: CSAREFRTSSYEQYF; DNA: TGCAGTGCTAGAGAATTCCGGACTAGCTCCTACGAGCAGTACTTC
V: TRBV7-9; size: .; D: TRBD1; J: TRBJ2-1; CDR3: CASSSWDSDNEQFF; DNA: TGTGCCAGCAGCTCATGGGACAGCGACAATGAGCAGTTCTTC
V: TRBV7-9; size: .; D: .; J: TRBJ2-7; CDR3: CASSLVTAYEQYF; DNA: TGTGCCAGCAGCTTAGTAACGGCTTACGAGCAGTACTTC
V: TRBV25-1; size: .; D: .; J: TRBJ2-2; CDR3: CASSPGQNTGELFF; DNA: TGTGCCAGCAGTCCGGGACAGAACACCGGGGAGCTGTTTTTT
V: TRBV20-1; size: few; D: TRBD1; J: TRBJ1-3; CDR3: CSARELLQGAGNTIYF; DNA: TGCAGTGCTAGAGAGTTATTACAGGGGGCTGGAAACACCATATATTTT
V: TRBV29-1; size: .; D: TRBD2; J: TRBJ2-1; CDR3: CSGLQTSGGYNEQFF; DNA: TGCAGCGGTCTACAAACTAGCGGGGGGTACAATGAGCAGTTCTTC
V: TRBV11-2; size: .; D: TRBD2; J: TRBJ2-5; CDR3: CASSRRAGREETQYF; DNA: TGTGCCAGCAGCCGTCGGGCGGGGAGGGAAGAGACCCAGTACTTC
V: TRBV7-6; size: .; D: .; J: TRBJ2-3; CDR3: CASSLGGDTDTQYF; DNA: TGTGCCAGCAGCTTAGGGGGAGACACAGATACGCAGTATTTT
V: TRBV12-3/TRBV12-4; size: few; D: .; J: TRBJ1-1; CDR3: CASSFGSNTEAFF; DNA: TGTGCCAGCAGTTTCGGATCGAACACTGAAGCTTTCTTT
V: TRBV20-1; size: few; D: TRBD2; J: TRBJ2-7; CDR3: CSARDFLTSEPYPYEQYF; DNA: TGCAGTGCTAGAGACTTTTTGACTAGCGAGCCCTATCCCTACGAGCAGTACTTC
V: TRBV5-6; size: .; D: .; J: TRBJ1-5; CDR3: CASSLMGDDSNQPQHF; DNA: TGTGCCAGCAGCTTGATGGGTGACGATAGCAATCAGCCCCAGCATTTT
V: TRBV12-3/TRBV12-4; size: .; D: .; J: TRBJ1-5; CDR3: CASSYGQPQHF; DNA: TGTGCCAGCAGTTATGGACAGCCCCAGCATTTT
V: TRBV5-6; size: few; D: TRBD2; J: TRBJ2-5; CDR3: CASSWRLAGIQETQYF; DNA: TGTGCCAGCAGCTGGCGACTAGCGGGGATCCAAGAGACCCAGTACTTC
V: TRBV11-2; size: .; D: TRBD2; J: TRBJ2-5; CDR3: CASSLGVLAGGSRQETQYF; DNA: TGTGCCAGCAGCTTAGGAGTCCTAGCGGGGGGGTCTAGGCAAGAGACCCAGTACTTC
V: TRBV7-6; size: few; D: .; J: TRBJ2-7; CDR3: CASSAVGGSEAYEQYF; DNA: TGTGCCAGCAGCGCGGTGGGTGGTAGCGAGGCCTACGAGCAGTACTTC
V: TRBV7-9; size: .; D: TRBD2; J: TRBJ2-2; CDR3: CASSSGQLAGDTGELFF; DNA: TGTGCCAGCAGCTCCGGTCAACTAGCGGGAGACACCGGGGAGCTGTTTTTT
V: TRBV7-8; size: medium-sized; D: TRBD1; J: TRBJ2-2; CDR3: CASSLETGAGELFF; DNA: TGTGCCAGCAGCTTAGAGACAGGGGCCGGGGAGCTGTTTTTT
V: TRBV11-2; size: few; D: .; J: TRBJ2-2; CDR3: CASSLGMRGTGELFF; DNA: TGTGCCAGCAGCTTAGGCATGAGAGGGACCGGGGAGCTGTTTTTT
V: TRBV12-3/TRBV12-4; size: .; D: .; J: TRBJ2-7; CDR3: CASSTGSNYEQYF; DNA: TGTGCCAGCAGTACAGGGTCTAACTACGAGCAGTACTTC
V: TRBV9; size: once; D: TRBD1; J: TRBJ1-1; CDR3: CASSPRTGQNTEAFF; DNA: TGTGCCAGCAGCCCAAGGACAGGGCAGAACACTGAAGCTTTCTTT
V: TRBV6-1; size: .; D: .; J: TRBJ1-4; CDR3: CASSTTPEEAINEKLFF; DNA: TGTGCCAGCAGTACCACGCCCGAAGAAGCCATTAATGAAAAACTGTTTTTT